The rows below give T cell receptor beta chains drawn from one sample of a study of T cells in Graves' hyperthyroidism and ophthalmopathy. TCRdb processed the multiplex PCR reads anew with MiXCR; each CDR3 protein has one entry. The sample yields tens of thousands of distinct CDR3 sequences, approximately 46% seen once. The sample was blood. The origin of the receptors is a woman younger than 45 with Graves' hyperthyroidism. Both conserved end residues are part of each CDR3. Each record gives: clone size, CDR3 length, V gene, D gene, J gene, CDR3 protein, CDR3 DNA. D genes are given only for firm matches. Where a row states a size, it is once, few, many or the class of an expanded clone; other rows omit it.

>many|15|TRBV5-5|NA|TRBJ1-5
CASSLGWGYNQPQHF
TGTGCCAGCAGCTTGGGATGGGGATACAATCAGCCCCAGCATTTT
>NA|15|TRBV9|NA|TRBJ2-7
CASSVRGTGDYEQYF
TGTGCCAGCAGCGTAAGAGGGACGGGCGACTACGAGCAGTACTTC
>NA|15|TRBV5-5|NA|TRBJ1-5
CDSGRVSDKDQPQHF
TGTGACAGCGGCCGGGTATCGGACAAGGATCAGCCCCAGCATTTT
>many|15|TRBV6-1|TRBD2|TRBJ2-3
CASSGTSGGRDTQYF
TGTGCCAGCAGTGGGACTAGCGGGGGCCGGGATACGCAGTATTTT
>NA|14|TRBV19|NA|TRBJ1-6
CASTKGAWRSPLHF
TGTGCCAGTACGAAAGGGGCCTGGAGGTCACCCCTCCACTTT
>few|14|TRBV20-1|NA|TRBJ1-5
CSAREGDYTQPQHF
TGCAGTGCTAGAGAAGGGGATTACACTCAGCCCCAGCATTTT
>many|15|TRBV4-1|TRBD2|TRBJ2-1
CASSQERAGVNEQFF
TGCGCCAGCAGCCAAGAACGAGCGGGAGTCAATGAGCAGTTCTTC
>medium-sized|13|TRBV20-1|TRBD2|TRBJ2-7
CSARASGRYEQYF
TGCAGTGCTAGAGCTAGCGGGAGGTACGAGCAGTACTTC
>many|17|TRBV5-1|TRBD1|TRBJ2-5
CASSLRVSDRGSETQYF
TGCGCCAGCAGCTTGAGAGTTTCGGACAGGGGCTCAGAGACCCAGTACTTC
>NA|15|TRBV20-1|TRBD2|TRBJ2-1
CSARPGLAEDNEQFF
TGCAGTGCCCGACCGGGACTAGCGGAAGACAATGAGCAGTTCTTC
>many|15|TRBV20-1|NA|TRBJ2-1
CSARTWNITYNEQFF
TGCAGTGCTCGGACTTGGAACATAACCTACAATGAGCAGTTCTTC
>many|13|TRBV9|NA|TRBJ2-1
CASNLVSDNEQFF
TGTGCCAGCAACCTAGTGTCCGACAATGAGCAGTTCTTC
>few|15|TRBV7-2|TRBD2|TRBJ2-2
CASSLTSGSSGELFF
TGTGCCAGCAGCTTAACTAGCGGGAGTTCTGGGGAGCTGTTTTTT
>many|16|TRBV9|TRBD2|TRBJ2-1
CASSASGLAVYNEQFF
TGTGCCAGCAGCGCTTCAGGACTAGCGGTTTACAATGAGCAGTTCTTC
>once|14|TRBV11-1|NA|TRBJ1-6
CASSVRGCNSPLLF
TGTGCCAGCTCTGTGCGGGGATGTAATTCACCCCTCCTCTTT
>medium-sized|13|TRBV2|NA|TRBJ1-1
CASARVMNTEAFF
TGTGCCAGCGCGAGAGTCATGAACACTGAAGCTTTCTTT
>NA|17|TRBV30|TRBD2|TRBJ2-1
CAWSRGLTSGAYNEQFF
TGTGCCTGGAGCCGGGGATTGACTAGCGGGGCCTACAATGAGCAGTTCTTC
>NA|13|TRBV28|NA|TRBJ2-1
CASSWTAYNEQFF
TGTGCCAGCAGTTGGACAGCATACAATGAGCAGTTCTTC
>medium-sized|13|TRBV2|NA|TRBJ1-2
CASSGGTLGGYTF
TGTGCCAGCAGTGGAGGGACTCTCGGGGGCTACACCTTC
>once|13|TRBV19|NA|TRBJ2-1
CASRRGPMDEQFF
TGTGCCAGTAGGCGAGGGCCTATGGATGAGCAGTTCTTC
>NA|17|TRBV7-6|TRBD1|TRBJ2-5
CASSLNVNRGDPETQYF
TGTGCCAGCAGCTTAAACGTGAACAGGGGAGACCCGGAGACCCAGTACTTC
>medium-sized|11|TRBV20-1|NA|TRBJ2-1
CSAGTPQEQFF
TGCAGTGCCGGGACCCCCCAAGAGCAGTTCTTC
>NA|13|TRBV20-1|TRBD1|TRBJ1-5
CSATGGFNQPQHF
TGCAGTGCGACAGGGGGATTCAATCAGCCCCAGCATTTT
>medium-sized|13|TRBV10-1|NA|TRBJ2-1
CASSLRADNEQFF
TGCGCCAGCAGTCTCAGGGCCGACAATGAGCAGTTCTTC
>many|15|TRBV20-1|TRBD2|TRBJ2-3
CSARISGSGPDTQYF
TGCAGTGCTAGAATTAGCGGGAGCGGGCCAGATACGCAGTATTTT
>NA|15|TRBV19|NA|TRBJ2-2
CASSWGSKNTGELFF
TGTGCCAGTAGTTGGGGGTCCAAGAACACCGGGGAGCTGTTTTTT
>many|16|TRBV11-2|NA|TRBJ1-2
CASSQSSGDRVYGYTF
TGTGCCAGCAGCCAAAGCTCAGGGGATAGGGTCTATGGCTACACCTTC
>medium-sized|12|TRBV2|NA|TRBJ2-5
CASARGERTQYF
TGTGCCAGCGCGCGGGGAGAACGGACCCAGTACTTC
>few|13|TRBV20-1|NA|TRBJ2-7
CSATARTDYEQYF
TGCAGTGCTACGGCGCGGACCGATTACGAGCAGTACTTC
>many|15|TRBV5-1|NA|TRBJ1-4
CASSFTWTNAEKLFF
TGCGCCAGCAGCTTCACATGGACGAATGCTGAAAAACTGTTTTTT
>NA|12|TRBV7-9|NA|TRBJ2-3
CASSLESGFKYF
TGTGCCAGCAGCTTAGAATCAGGTTTTAAGTATTTT